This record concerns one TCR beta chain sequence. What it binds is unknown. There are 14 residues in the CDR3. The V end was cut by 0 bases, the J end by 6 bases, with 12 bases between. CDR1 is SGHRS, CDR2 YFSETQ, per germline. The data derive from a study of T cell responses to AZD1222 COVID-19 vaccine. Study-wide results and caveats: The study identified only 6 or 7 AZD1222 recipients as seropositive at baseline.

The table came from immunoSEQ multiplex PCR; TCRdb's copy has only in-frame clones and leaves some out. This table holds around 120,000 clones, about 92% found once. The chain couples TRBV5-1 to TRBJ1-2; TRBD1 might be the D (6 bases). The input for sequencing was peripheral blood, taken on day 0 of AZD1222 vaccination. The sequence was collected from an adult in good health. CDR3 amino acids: CASSLGGGADGYTF. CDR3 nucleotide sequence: TGCGCCAGCAGCTTGGGCGGGGGCGCAGATGGCTACACCTTC. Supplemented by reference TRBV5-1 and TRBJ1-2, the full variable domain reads KAGVTQTPRYLIKTRGQQVTLSCSPISGHRSVSWYQQTPGQGLQFLFEYFSETQRNKGNFPGRFSGRQFSNSRSEMNVSTLELGDSALYLCASSLGGGADGYTFGSGTRLTVV.